This T cell receptor beta chain stems from a study of T cell responses to AZD1222 COVID-19 vaccine. Sequencing used immunoSEQ multiplex PCR; TCRdb keeps in-frame clones, though not all of them. The repertoire has some 96,000 clones, less than 85% of them found once; the top ten carry 12% to 15%. The CDR3 loop spans 18 amino acids. The ends were cut back, 1 base at V and 0 bases at J, with 15 bases in the middle. The V gene's germline CDR1 is MNHEY and CDR2 SMNVEV (reference sequence). This TCR was sampled from an adult who received the AZD1222 COVID-19 vaccine. The source was peripheral blood, collected 28 days after the second AZD1222 dose. This chain joins TRBV27 and TRBJ2-2, with D possibly TRBD1 on 5 matching bases. The CDR3 DNA is TGTGCCAGCAGTTTATTAGGGCGCAAGGGGACGAACACCGGGGAGCTGTTTTTT. Its protein is CASSLLGRKGTNTGELFF.